This T cell receptor (beta chain) is drawn from a study of lymphopenia after photon versus proton radiotherapy (dated by TCRdb to the late 2010s). Background for the entire study: Photon and proton radiation therapy were compared by the study for their immunological effects in patients with gastrointestinal tumors who developed high-grade lymphopenia. The cohort included under 25 patients with gastrointestinal tumors who developed lymphopenia after receiving either photon or proton therapy. The goal of the study was to characterize the differences between the two radiation modalities in how they affect the immune system. Study-wide findings and limitations: Proton-treated patients stayed relatively stable during treatment, while photon-treated patients lost naive T cells and TCR diversity and gained effector/memory populations. Among patients across the cohort who died, overall survival time showed an inverse correlation with a larger post-nadir drop in TCR diversity. Once the lymphocyte count had reached its nadir, the repertoires of photon-treated patients showed oligoclonal expansion, particularly of CD8+ Temra cells, and this expansion drove the decline in diversity. The authors looked at the survival association only in patients who died, and they framed better survival with proton therapy as a possibility rather than a demonstrated result.

The library was built by means of the immunoSEQ multiplex PCR assay. T cell repertoires were profiled by deep sequencing of rearranged TCR beta loci, alongside multiparametric flow cytometry. TCRdb carries this immuneACCESS record with in-frame sequences only. Its versions omit some clonotypes, under half of them owing to an unresolved V gene in the studies checked, with the rest unexplained. The sample table records under 35,000 clones; roughly 89% of these occur just once. The ten largest clones add up to about 6.3% of the sample. Trimming takes 0 bases off V and 5 bases off J; junction bases not matched to a gene: 7. The CDR3 numbers 18 residues from cysteine through phenylalanine. Only the CDR3 portion is preserved as DNA: 54 bases, with reading frame beginning at the first base. The germline V gene specifies SGHRS as CDR1 and YFSETQ as CDR2. For this clone: Its antigen remains undetermined. Base qualities are missing; no much larger clone stands one base away.

This TCR derives from a woman aged 70-85 years with pancreatic cancer. Some clones in this sample may be carry-over from other donors' samples. The sample here was peripheral blood, taken from a patient treated with proton-based radiotherapy. The receptor chain draws on TRBV5-1 and TRBJ1-6, with TRBD1 matching 11 junction bases. The CDR3 corresponds to CASSLVGTGGYDNSPLHF. The bases read TGCGCCAGCAGCTTGGTGGGGACAGGGGGTTACGATAATTCACCCCTCCACTTT.